A single T cell receptor beta chain is shown here with its context. Its antigen remains unidentified. This sample was taken from a study of T cells in Graves' hyperthyroidism and ophthalmopathy. On the study more broadly: Peripheral blood specimens were obtained at initial diagnosis, prior to any treatment. Whole-study results and caveats: Most thyroid clonotypes that were expanded above 0.001 also turned up in blood.

V gave up 2 bases and J gave up 1 base; unmatched junction bases: 2. The CDR3 contains 15 residues. Per the germline V gene, CDR1 is SGDLS and CDR2 is YYNGEE. Researchers amplified the TCR beta CDR3 regions from RNA transcripts. The HTBI primer set drove a first-round RT-PCR of the TCR CDR3. TCRdb reprocessed the multiplex PCR reads with MiXCR, giving one entry per CDR3 protein. The sample lists approximately 640,000 distinct CDR3 sequences, roughly a sixth occurring once. The rearrangement joins TRBV9 to TRBJ1-5; TRBD1 agrees at 8 bases. The sequencing sample was made of blood. The TCR was taken from a man over 45 with Graves' hyperthyroidism. CDR3 region: CASSVQGASNQPQHF. Here the CDR3 DNA reads TGTGCCAGCAGCGTCCAGGGGGCGAGCAATCAGCCCCAGCATTTT. Full variable domain (rest looked up from reference TRBV9 and TRBJ1-5): DSGVTQTPKHLITATGQRVTLRCSPRSGDLSVYWYQQSLDQGLQFLIQYYNGEERAKGNILERFSAQQFPDLHSELNLSSLELGDSALYFCASSVQGASNQPQHFGDGTRLSIL.